Presented here are 5 T cell receptor beta chains from one specimen sequenced in a study of T-cell reconstitution after alpha-beta-depleted transplantation in children. Preparation of the TCRbeta library was carried out with unique molecular identifiers. One entry per CDR3 protein, called by TCRdb with MiXCR from the PCR reads. The profile shows about 540,000 distinct CDR3 sequences, approximately 20% of them singletons. The sample consisted of PBMCs from the stem cell graft donor, taken from the stem cell graft. The receptors originated from a human donor who donated a stem cell graft to a child with acute lymphoblastic leukemia.

This clonotype was observed many times. CDR3 nucleotide sequence: TGTGCCAGCAGCTTAGCGAAGGGACCAGATACGCAGTATTTT. Translated, it gives CASSLAKGPDTQYF. This chain links TRBV7-2 with TRBJ2-3, with D perhaps given as TRBD1 or TRBD2 (5 bases each). With 0 bases removed from V and 4 bases from J, the gap between germline ends came to 8 bases. The CDR3 is 14 residues long. Germline assignment: CDR1 SGHTA and CDR2 FQGNSA.

The DNA of the CDR3 is TGTGCCACCAGTGACCTCCTAGCGGATACGCAGTATTTT. Translated: CATSDLLADTQYF. J is TRBJ2-3 and V is TRBV24-1, with D perhaps matching TRBD2 (6 bases). Trimming removed 4 bases from V and 6 bases from J, with 10 bases in between. CDR3 length: 13 amino acids. Per germline, CDR1 KGHDR and CDR2 SFDVKD.

This clonotype came up many times. This chain uses TRBV5-1 with TRBJ2-7, with D perhaps TRBD2 (6 bases). The CDR3 is 14 residues long. Trimming removed 1 base from V and 0 bases from J, with 8 bases in between. The V gene's germline CDR1 is SGHRS and CDR2 YFSETQ. CDR3 amino acids: CASSLSGGSYEQYF. The CDR3, as DNA: TGCGCCAGCAGCTTGTCCGGGGGCTCCTACGAGCAGTACTTC.

In this sample, this clonotype turned up a few times. The chain combines TRBV6-2 or TRBV6-3 with TRBJ2-3; 12 nucleotides match TRBD2. Germline CDR1 MNHEY, CDR2 SVGEGT. Unmatched junction bases numbered 19, after V lost 0 bases and J lost 3 bases. This CDR3 region has 22 residues. The CDR3 DNA reads TGTGCCAGCAGTTACTCGACCTGGGCTAGCGGGAGGGCCGACCCGTCGACAGATACGCAGTATTTT. It encodes CASSYSTWASGRADPSTDTQYF.

A few counts support this clonotype. The chain is built from TRBV6-1 and TRBJ1-6; D remains ambiguous. Trimming removed 6 bases from V and 6 bases from J, with 15 bases in between. Germline-derived CDR1 and CDR2 are MNHNS and SASEGT. The CDR3 spans 15 residues. CDR3 sequence: CASREFGRSNSPLHF. In DNA form, the CDR3 reads TGTGCCAGCAGGGAATTTGGACGGAGTAATTCACCCCTCCACTTT.